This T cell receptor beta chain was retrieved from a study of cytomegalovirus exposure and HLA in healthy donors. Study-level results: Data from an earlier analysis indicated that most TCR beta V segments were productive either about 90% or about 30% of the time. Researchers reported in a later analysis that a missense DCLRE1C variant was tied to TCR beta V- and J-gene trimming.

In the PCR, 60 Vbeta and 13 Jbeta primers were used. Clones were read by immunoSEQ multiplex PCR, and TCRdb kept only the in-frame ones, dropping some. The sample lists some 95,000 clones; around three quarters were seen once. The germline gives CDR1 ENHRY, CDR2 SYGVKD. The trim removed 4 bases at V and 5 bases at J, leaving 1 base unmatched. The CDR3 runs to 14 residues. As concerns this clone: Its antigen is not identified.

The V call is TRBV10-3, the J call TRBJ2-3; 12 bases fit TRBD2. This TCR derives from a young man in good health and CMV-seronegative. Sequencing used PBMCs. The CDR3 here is CAISGTSGVDTQYF. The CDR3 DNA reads TGTGCCATCAGTGGGACTAGCGGGGTAGATACGCAGTATTTT.